This entry describes one T cell receptor beta chain. Libraries were prepared by immunoSEQ multiplex PCR; TCRdb keeps only in-frame clonotypes and omits some of them. The sample carries around 50,000 clones, over 80% recorded once. The data are from a study of blood T cell repertoires in COVID-19. Germline loops: CDR1 MNHNY, CDR2 SVGAGI (reference sequence). V was pared by 8 bases and J by 2 bases, with 6 bases of the junction left unmatched. The CDR3 contains 14 residues. This TCR derives from a man between 60 and 75 years old with acute or convalescent COVID-19. Sample: peripheral blood. The rearrangement links TRBV6-6 to TRBJ2-5; the match to TRBD1 covers 9 bases. The DNA for the CDR3 is TGTGCCAGCGCAGGGACAGGGAGACAAGAGACCCAGTACTTC. It codes for CASAGTGRQETQYF.